What follows are 18 T cell receptor beta chains derived from one specimen sequenced in a study of cytomegalovirus exposure and HLA in healthy donors. Use of 60 Vbeta and 13 Jbeta primers characterized the PCR. The data were produced by immunoSEQ multiplex PCR, yet TCRdb's version contains in-frame clones alone and is incomplete. Seen here are over 100,000 clones, nearly 80% observed once, and the top ten hold approximately 3.5%. Sequenced sample: PBMCs. The source of these receptors is a woman aged 25 to 39 in good health and CMV-seropositive.

This clone occurred once. V usage is TRBV2 and J usage is TRBJ2-5; 7 bases map to TRBD2. The J call is doubtful: the DNA matches TRBJ2-7 better. Germline V lookup: CDR1 SNHLY, CDR2 FYNNEI. The CDR3 is made up of 16 amino acids. The DNA for the CDR3 is TGTGCCAGCACTCGGAACGGACTAGTGGGAACCTACGAGCAGTACTTC. This sequence encodes CASTRNGLVGTYEQYF.

This clone appeared a single time. The V call is TRBV6-1, the J call TRBJ2-7; D perhaps matches TRBD2 (6 bases). The CDR3 consists of 13 residues. Germline V gene data show CDR1 as MNHNS and CDR2 as SASEGT. The V gene lost 4 bases and the J gene lost 6 bases, with 13 bases spanning the gap. The CDR3 reads CASSAWGGPEQYF. CDR3 nucleotides: TGTGCCAGCAGTGCCTGGGGAGGTCCCGAGCAGTACTTC.

CDR3 sequence reads: CASSLALGLPVEQYF. CDR3 nucleotides: TGTGCCAGCAGCTTGGCCCTGGGGCTGCCAGTGGAGCAGTACTTC. The rearrangement links TRBV5-5 to TRBJ2-7, with D perhaps matching TRBD1 (5 bases). Germline CDR1 is SGHKS and CDR2 is YYEKEE (reference sequence). V was pared by 0 bases and J by 7 bases, with 17 bases between. The CDR3 consists of 15 residues. The entire variable domain, with the rest obtained from reference TRBV5-5 and TRBJ2-7, is as follows: DAGVTQSPTHLIKTRGQQVTLRCSPISGHKSVSWYQQVLGQGPQFIFQYYEKEERGRGNFPDRFSARQFPNYSSELNVNALLLGDSALYLCASSLALGLPVEQYFGPGTRLTVT.

This clone occurred a few times. The genes are TRBV7-8 and TRBJ1-2, with D maybe TRBD1 (5 bases). CDR1 and CDR2 from the germline V gene are SGHVS and FQNEAQ. The CDR3 has 16 residues. Between the trimmed V and J ends, which lost 4 bases and 3 bases, there was a span of 18 bases. In DNA form, the CDR3 reads TGTGCCAGCAGCTCGAATAGAAGGCTAGGGGACTATGGCTACACCTTC. It encodes CASSSNRRLGDYGYTF.

The count of this clone is one. This rearrangement joins TRBV2 to TRBJ2-2; 7 bases line up with TRBD2. The CDR3 spans 16 residues. The germline V gene has CDR1 SNHLY and CDR2 FYNNEI. V lost 6 bases and J lost 3; bases outside the gene matches: 10. The CDR3: CASRLRGGEDTGELFF. Written as DNA, the CDR3 is TGTGCCAGCAGACTCCGTGGGGGGGAGGACACCGGGGAGCTGTTTTTT.

The chain employs TRBV19 and TRBJ1-6; tentatively, D is TRBD1 (6 bases). This CDR3 comprises 13 residues. Germline CDR1 reads LNHDA; CDR2 reads SQIVND (reference sequence). Trimming took 3 bases from V and 9 from J, leaving 9 bases between them. The CDR3 region is CASSIGQLSPLHF. The DNA for the CDR3 is TGTGCCAGTAGTATCGGACAGCTTTCACCCCTCCACTTT.

This clone showed up just a few times. The rearrangement uses TRBV2 and TRBJ2-2; no definite D call. Germline loops: CDR1 SNHLY, CDR2 FYNNEI. The CDR3 is 13 residues long. V was clipped by 6 bases and J by 0 bases, with 5 bases between them. CDR3 nucleotide sequence: TGTGCCAGCAGAACAGCGAACACCGGGGAGCTGTTTTTT. This sequence encodes CASRTANTGELFF.

This clone was observed once. The rearrangement joins TRBV13 to TRBJ2-7; 7 bases fit TRBD1. The CDR3 consists of 13 residues. Trimming at V came to 5 bases and at J to 6 bases, leaving 7 bases not matched to a gene. Germline CDR1 is PRHDT and CDR2 is FYEKMQ (reference sequence). For the CDR3, the DNA is TGTGCCAGCAGCGGGGACAGTTCTCCCGAGCAGTACTTC. This translates into CASSGDSSPEQYF.

This clone was picked up one time. The chain employs TRBV7-2 and TRBJ2-5; D unclear. Germline CDR1 SGHTA, CDR2 FQGNSA. The V and J ends lost 1 base and 5 bases respectively, with 5 bases between them. The CDR3 is 12 residues long. For the CDR3, the DNA is TGTGCCAGCAGCTTAGTCGGTGAGACCCAGTACTTC. Residues: CASSLVGETQYF.

The J gene is TRBJ2-7, the V gene TRBV28; 7 positions match TRBD1. The length of the CDR3 is 15 residues. Germline lookup yields CDR1 MDHEN and CDR2 SYDVKM. V shed 5 bases and J 5 bases; nucleotides not matched to a gene: 12. CDR3 amino acids: CASSDPLRGRNEQYF. Written as DNA, the CDR3 is TGTGCCAGCAGTGACCCCCTGAGGGGGCGGAACGAGCAGTACTTC.

This clone was picked up a small number of times. The chain joins TRBV4-2 to TRBJ1-1; tentative D call: TRBD1 (5 bases). The germline V gene encodes CDR1 LGHNA and CDR2 YNFKEQ. The CDR3 contains 18 residues. With 0 bases removed from V and 5 bases from J, the gap between germline ends came to 22 bases. The CDR3 here is CASSQEGEGDFLGTEAFF. The DNA for the CDR3 is TGTGCCAGCAGCCAAGAAGGCGAAGGGGACTTCTTAGGTACTGAAGCTTTCTTT.

The count of this clone is one. The chain carries TRBV7-8 and TRBJ2-5; 10 bases are shared with TRBD2. CDR3 size: 15 residues. CDR1 and CDR2 from the germline V gene are SGHVS and FQNEAQ. J was trimmed by 5 bases and V by 5 bases; bases with no gene match: 8. For the CDR3, the DNA is TGTGCCAGCAGCCAAGCGGGGGGGGTTCTGGAGACCCAGTACTTC. It codes for CASSQAGGVLETQYF.

The chain employs TRBV6-1 and TRBJ2-7; D is perhaps TRBD1 (6 bases). V was clipped by 3 bases and J by 6 bases, with 12 bases between them. CDR3 size: 13 residues. Germline V gene data show CDR1 as MNHNS and CDR2 as SASEGT. The CDR3 sequence is CASSERQVLEQYF. The CDR3 region has the DNA TGTGCCAGCAGTGAGAGACAGGTGCTCGAGCAGTACTTC.

This clone was observed a handful of times. V is TRBV28 and J is TRBJ1-5; 11 bases map to TRBD1. The CDR3 length is 17 residues. Germline V gene sequence: CDR1 MDHEN, CDR2 SYDVKM. After removal of 3 bases from V and 0 bases from J, the junction contained 4 bases not matched to a gene. CDR3 in DNA: TGTGCCAGCAGTTTCAGGGACAGGGGGTATAGCAATCAGCCCCAGCATTTT. Protein product: CASSFRDRGYSNQPQHF.

Concerning this clone: The junction departs from germline at one end; a sequencing error may be responsible. The chain combines TRBV7-9 with TRBJ1-2; 7 nucleotides agree with TRBD1. This CDR3 comprises 13 residues. In germline, CDR1 is SEHNR, CDR2 FQNEAQ (reference sequence). The CDR3 DNA follows: TGTTCCAGCAGCCTGGGACAGTCCTATGGCTACACCTTC. It translates to CSSSLGQSYGYTF. The full variable domain, its missing parts supplied by reference TRBV7-9 and TRBJ1-2, is DTGVSQNPRHKITKRGQNVTFRCDPISEHNRLYWYRQTLGQGPEFLTYFQNEAQLEKSRLLSDRFSAERPKGSFSTLEIQRTEQGDSAMYLCSSSLGQSYGYTFGSGTRLTVV.

The chain recombines TRBV23-1 with TRBJ2-1; possible D gene TRBD1, 6 bases. TRBV23-1 is an open reading frame, and its role is uncertain. CDR3 size: 15 residues. The V end lost 0 bases, the J end lost 7 bases, and 13 bases lay between the germline ends. The CDR3 nucleotides are TGCGCCAGCAGTCAATCGGGGGCTAGGAGGAATGAGCAGTTCTTC. Protein sequence: CASSQSGARRNEQFF.

The rearrangement joins TRBV19 to TRBJ1-1, with D possibly matching TRBD1 (6 bases). Germline V gene lookup returns CDR1 LNHDA and CDR2 SQIVND (reference sequence). This CDR3 contains 17 residues. Trimming removed 9 bases at V and 4 bases at J, with 27 bases between. This chain's CDR3 is CASLNPGGHAPSTEAFF. CDR3 DNA sequence: TGTGCCAGCCTCAACCCGGGGGGACATGCTCCGAGCACTGAAGCTTTCTTT.

The V gene is TRBV28, the J gene TRBJ2-5; perhaps TRBD2 as D (7 bases). Germline assignment: CDR1 MDHEN and CDR2 SYDVKM. V lost 6 bases to trimming and J lost 5 bases, with 22 bases between them. This CDR3 has 16 residues. The CDR3 region is CASSYHLSGGSETQYF. CDR3 sequence (DNA): TGTGCCAGCAGCTATCACCTTTCGGGGGGCTCGGAGACCCAGTACTTC.